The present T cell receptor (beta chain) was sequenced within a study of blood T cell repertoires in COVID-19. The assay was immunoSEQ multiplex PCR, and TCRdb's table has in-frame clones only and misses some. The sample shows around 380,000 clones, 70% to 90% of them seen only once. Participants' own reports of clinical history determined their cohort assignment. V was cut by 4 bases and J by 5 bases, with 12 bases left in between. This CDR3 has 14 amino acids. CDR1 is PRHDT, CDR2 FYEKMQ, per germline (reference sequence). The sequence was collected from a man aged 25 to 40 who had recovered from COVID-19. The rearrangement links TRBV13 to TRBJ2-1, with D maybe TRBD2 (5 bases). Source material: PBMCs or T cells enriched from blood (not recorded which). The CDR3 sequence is CASSSEGWDNEQFF. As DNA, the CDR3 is TGTGCCAGCAGCTCAGAGGGTTGGGACAATGAGCAGTTCTTC.